This T cell receptor beta chain was profiled in a study of T-cell memory formation after mild COVID-19. This clonotype has just a few counts. TCRdb re-derived calls from the 5' RACE reads in MiXCR, one entry per CDR3 protein. The table has 400,000 or so distinct CDR3 sequences, 20% to 25% seen once. This CDR3 comprises 12 residues. Per germline, CDR1 DFQATT and CDR2 SNEGSKA (reference sequence). Trimming left V 5 bases short and J 10 bases short, with 15 bases between. Sequencing was done on a sample of PBMCs or a T cell subset sorted from them (not recorded which). The J gene is TRBJ2-1, the V gene TRBV20-1, with D tentatively TRBD2 (7 bases). This receptor was identified in an adult woman who had mild COVID-19 (a few samples of this study predate the infection). Cell type and time point are not known. For the CDR3, the DNA is TGCAGTGCTGGGAGGGGGGATTGGGAGCAGTTCTTC. It encodes CSAGRGDWEQFF.